The 5 T cell receptor beta chains listed next were all sequenced from one sample in a study of blood T cell repertoires in COVID-19. Profiled with immunoSEQ multiplex PCR; TCRdb holds only in-frame clones, not every one. The sample lists approximately 210,000 clones, around four fifths occurring once. What was sequenced was peripheral blood. Every receptor here comes from a man in his fifties with active or convalescent COVID-19.

The chain employs TRBV7-8 and TRBJ2-3; D gene unclear. This CDR3 comprises 13 residues. V was pared by 3 bases and J by 4 bases, with 8 bases between. Germline CDR1 is SGHVS and CDR2 is FQNEAQ. CDR3 amino acids: CASSFSDSDTQYF. CDR3 in DNA: TGTGCCAGCAGCTTCAGTGATTCAGATACGCAGTATTTT.

This clone appeared once. The V and J genes are TRBV6-4 and TRBJ1-4; 10 bases agree with TRBD1. V shed 9 bases and J 6 bases; nucleotides not matched to a gene: 1. Germline-derived CDR1 and CDR2 are MRHNA and SNTAGT. The CDR3 is made up of 12 amino acids. CDR3 nucleotides: TGTGCCAGGGGGACAGGGGATGAAAAACTGTTTTTT. Translating it yields CARGTGDEKLFF.

About this clone itself: Different DNA sequences within this sample yield the same CDR3. The chain employs TRBV2 and TRBJ1-1; 8 bases are shared with TRBD1. With V trimmed by 4 bases and J by 1 base, 2 bases remained unmatched. The germline CDR1 and CDR2 sequences are SNHLY and FYNNEI. The length of the CDR3 is 14 residues. CDR3 in DNA: TGTGCCAGCAGTGCCGGGACAGGGAACACTGAAGCTTTCTTT. It encodes CASSAGTGNTEAFF.

In its sample, this clone was seen a few times. The gene calls are TRBV28 and TRBJ2-7, with D possibly TRBD1 on 5 matching bases. The V end was cut by 8 bases, the J end by 2 bases, with 13 bases between. This CDR3 region has 13 residues. Germline V gene sequence: CDR1 MDHEN, CDR2 SYDVKM. CDR3 nucleotide sequence: TGTGCCAGCGGGGCAGGTAGGGCCTACGAGCAGTACTTC. It translates to CASGAGRAYEQYF.

The sample holds one count of this clone. A much larger clone differs by one base, so this may be a read error. Other DNA sequences in this specimen translate into the identical CDR3. This sequence joins TRBV11-2 and TRBJ1-1; D perhaps matches TRBD1 (6 bases). The CDR3 loop spans 13 amino acids. Trimming stripped 5 bases from V and 1 base from J, with 8 bases between. CDR1 and CDR2 from the germline V gene are SGHAT and FQNNGV. DNA of the CDR3: TGTGCCAGCAGCCTGGACAGGAACACTGAAGCTTTCTTT. Its protein product is CASSLDRNTEAFF.